The 20 T cell receptor beta chains below all came from one sample that was sequenced in a study of T-cell reconstitution after alpha-beta-depleted transplantation in children. The TCRbeta library was prepared with unique molecular identifiers. Each CDR3 protein gets one entry after TCRdb re-called the PCR reads with MiXCR. Here the sample spans roughly 500,000 distinct CDR3 sequences, around 19% being singletons. Sequences were derived from PBMCs from the stem cell graft donor, sampled from the stem cell graft. The source is a human donor who donated a stem cell graft to a child with acute lymphoblastic leukemia.

This clonotype was seen a few times. The rearrangement joins TRBV5-5 to TRBJ1-1, with D uncertain. This CDR3 is 13 amino acids long. CDR1 is SGHKS and CDR2 is YYEKEE in the germline V gene (reference sequence). V lost 4 bases and J lost 4, with 11 bases in between. Here the CDR3 reads CASSNSGGTEAFF. CDR3 DNA: TGTGCCAGCAGCAATTCAGGAGGCACTGAAGCTTTCTTT.

This clonotype was counted only a few times. The V call is TRBV6-5, the J call TRBJ2-7; 9 bases align to TRBD1. After removal of 2 bases from V and 2 bases from J, the junction contained 7 bases not matched to a gene. The CDR3 extends over 16 amino acids. Germline V CDR1 and CDR2: MNHEY, SVGAGI. The CDR3 loop reads CASSYRTGAMPYEQYF. The CDR3 nucleotides are TGTGCCAGCAGTTACCGGACAGGGGCGATGCCCTACGAGCAGTACTTC.

V is TRBV12-5 and J is TRBJ1-5; 9 nucleotides align to TRBD1. Per germline, CDR1 LGHNT and CDR2 FRNRAP. The J segment lost 9 bases and the V segment lost 5 bases, leaving 5 bases of the junction unmatched. The CDR3 runs to 13 residues. CDR3: CASGGTGSMPQHF. CDR3 nucleotide sequence: TGTGCTAGTGGTGGGACAGGGTCTATGCCCCAGCATTTT. The entire variable domain, with the rest obtained from reference TRBV12-5 and TRBJ1-5, is as follows: DARVTQTPRHKVTEMGQEVTMRCQPILGHNTVFWYRQTMMQGLELLAYFRNRAPLDDSGMPKDRFSAEMPDATLATLKIQPSEPRDSAVYFCASGGTGSMPQHFGDGTRLSIL.

This clonotype was seen a handful of times. This chain joins TRBV5-1 and TRBJ1-2; D is undetermined. Germline V CDR1 and CDR2: SGHRS, YFSETQ. Trimming took 2 bases from V and 4 from J, leaving 15 bases between them. This CDR3 is 15 amino acids long. CDR3 residues: CASSFGGSSPYGYTF. The CDR3 bases are TGCGCCAGCAGCTTCGGTGGCAGTTCCCCCTATGGCTACACCTTC. Full variable domain (remainder filled in from reference TRBV5-1 and TRBJ1-2): KAGVTQTPRYLIKTRGQQVTLSCSPISGHRSVSWYQQTPGQGLQFLFEYFSETQRNKGNFPGRFSGRQFSNSRSEMNVSTLELGDSALYLCASSFGGSSPYGYTFGSGTRLTVV.

This clonotype was seen a few times. V is TRBV3-1 and J is TRBJ2-7; D gene uncertain. Trimming pared 0 bases from V and 4 bases from J, leaving 10 bases between. CDR3 length: 14 amino acids. Germline V gene data show CDR1 as LGHDT and CDR2 as YNNKEL (reference sequence). The CDR3 DNA is TGTGCCAGCAGCCAAGAACCGATAGATTACGAGCAGTACTTC. This sequence encodes CASSQEPIDYEQYF.

This clonotype was counted ten times or more. This sequence joins TRBV5-1 and TRBJ2-3; D gene ambiguous. The V and J ends lost 3 bases and 6 bases respectively, with 5 bases between them. The V gene's germline CDR1 is SGHRS and CDR2 YFSETQ. The CDR3 contains 11 residues. The CDR3 sequence is CASSSSDTQYF. The CDR3 DNA follows: TGCGCCAGCAGCTCCTCGGATACGCAGTATTTT.

In its sample, this clonotype was seen a few times. This chain uses TRBV5-1 with TRBJ2-6; 9 bases align to TRBD1. The CDR3 spans 18 residues. Germline V gene sequence: CDR1 SGHRS, CDR2 YFSETQ. V lost 6 bases, J lost 0 bases, and 10 bases stayed unmatched. The CDR3 region has the DNA TGCGCCAGCACTCCCTCCGGGACAGGGAGCTCTGGGGCCAACGTCCTGACTTTC. Translating it yields CASTPSGTGSSGANVLTF.

The J gene is TRBJ1-4, the V gene TRBV27; 7 bases are a match to TRBD1. The CDR3 consists of 15 residues. With V trimmed by 4 bases and J by 7 bases, 9 bases remained unmatched. The germline V gene encodes CDR1 MNHEY and CDR2 SMNVEV (reference sequence). CDR3 in amino acids: CASSYRGGGFEKLFF. CDR3 sequence (DNA): TGTGCCAGCAGTTATCGAGGGGGCGGTTTTGAAAAACTGTTTTTT.

The rearrangement uses TRBV4-1 and TRBJ2-2; the D gene is possibly TRBD2 (6 bases). The CDR3 has 13 amino acids. The germline CDR1 and CDR2 sequences are MGHRA and YSYEKL. V lost 4 bases and J lost 6, with 9 bases in between. Here the CDR3 reads CASSPGLPGELFF. Here the CDR3 DNA reads TGCGCCAGCAGCCCGGGACTTCCCGGGGAGCTGTTTTTT.

This rearrangement joins TRBV5-1 to TRBJ1-1; D perhaps matches TRBD1 (5 bases). The V gene's germline CDR1 is SGHRS and CDR2 YFSETQ. Deletions cut 0 bases from V and 3 bases from J, with 12 bases between. The CDR3 covers 15 residues. The CDR3 reads CASSLGGGSDTEAFF. The CDR3 DNA reads TGCGCCAGCAGCTTGGGGGGGGGGAGTGACACTGAAGCTTTCTTT.

The CDR3 sequence is CASSAGSGSLTQYF. CDR3 DNA sequence: TGTGCCAGCAGCGCGGGTAGCGGGAGTCTAACCCAGTACTTC. The gene calls are TRBV12-3 or TRBV12-4 and TRBJ2-5, with TRBD2 identical over 9 bases. With 6 bases clipped from V and 8 bases from J, the junction kept 10 bases outside the gene matches. This CDR3 has 14 amino acids.

This chain uses TRBV2 with TRBJ2-3; D not resolved. The V end lost 6 bases, the J end lost 5 bases, and 9 bases lay between the germline ends. Germline-derived CDR1 and CDR2 are SNHLY and FYNNEI. The CDR3 extends over 12 amino acids. The CDR3: CASSTVGDTQYF. CDR3 sequence (DNA): TGTGCCAGCAGCACTGTGGGAGATACGCAGTATTTT. The full variable domain, rest sourced from reference TRBV2 and TRBJ2-3, is EPEVTQTPSHQVTQMGQEVILRCVPISNHLYFYWYRQILGQKVEFLVSFYNNEISEKSEIFDDQFSVERPDGSNFTLKIRSTKLEDSAMYFCASSTVGDTQYFGPGTRLTVL.

The V and J genes are TRBV4-1 and TRBJ1-2; TRBD1 aligns across 8 bases. Germline values: CDR1 MGHRA, CDR2 YSYEKL. This CDR3 comprises 15 residues. Trimming took 4 bases from V and 6 from J; bases not matched to a gene: 10. CDR3 in amino acids: CASSPPWTGRDGYTF. In DNA form, the CDR3 reads TGCGCCAGCAGCCCACCCTGGACAGGGAGGGATGGCTACACCTTC.

The sample holds a few counts of this clonotype. The gene calls are TRBV7-9 and TRBJ2-1; 12 bases align to TRBD2. V lost 2 bases and J lost 3; bases outside the gene matches: 5. Germline V gives CDR1 SEHNR, CDR2 FQNEAQ (reference sequence). The CDR3 has 17 residues. DNA for the CDR3: TGTGCCAGCAGCTTACCCCTGGGACTAGCGGGCTACAATGAGCAGTTCTTC. Translating it yields CASSLPLGLAGYNEQFF.

The chain links TRBV5-1 to TRBJ2-7; TRBD1 matches 7 bases. Per germline, CDR1 SGHRS and CDR2 YFSETQ. This CDR3 is 15 amino acids long. V dropped 4 bases and J dropped 2; count of bases not matched to a gene: 9. This CDR3 reads CASSGETGLAYEQYF. The CDR3 nucleotides are TGCGCCAGCAGCGGAGAGACAGGGCTCGCCTACGAGCAGTACTTC.

This chain uses TRBV6-1 with TRBJ2-1; D is unclear. V dropped 4 bases and J dropped 2 bases, with 9 bases sitting between them. CDR1 is MNHNS, CDR2 SASEGT, per germline. The CDR3 is 14 residues long. CDR3 coding DNA: TGTGCCAGCAGTGGACACCAGACCTACAATGAGCAGTTCTTC. This sequence encodes CASSGHQTYNEQFF.

This clonotype has only a few counts. CDR3 in DNA: TGCGCCAGCAGCCCGGTTACAGGCACCTATGGCTACACCTTC. This encodes CASSPVTGTYGYTF. The chain joins TRBV5-1 to TRBJ1-2, with D perhaps TRBD1 (5 bases). Germline V gene data show CDR1 as SGHRS and CDR2 as YFSETQ. This CDR3 spans 14 amino acids. V was cut by 4 bases and J by 4 bases, with 14 bases left in between.

This clonotype was observed a handful of times. V and J are TRBV10-1 and TRBJ1-1; 7 bases align to TRBD1. The V segment lost 0 bases and the J segment 11 bases; nucleotides outside the gene matches: 9. CDR1 WNHNN and CDR2 SYGVQD come from the germline V gene (reference sequence). The CDR3 is 14 residues long. The CDR3, as DNA: TGCGCCAGCAGTGAGTCGGCAGGGGGACTGGGGGCTTTCTTT. Translated: CASSESAGGLGAFF.

This clonotype was seen a handful of times. V gene TRBV11-1 combines with J gene TRBJ2-5; the D gene is possibly TRBD2 (6 bases). V dropped 3 bases and J dropped 8 bases, with 13 bases sitting between them. The CDR3 extends over 13 amino acids. CDR1 is SGHAT, CDR2 FQDESV, per germline (reference sequence). The CDR3 loop reads CASSLRQGGTQYF. The CDR3 DNA reads TGTGCCAGCAGCTTGAGGCAGGGAGGAACCCAGTACTTC.

This clonotype was detected only a few times. The chain links TRBV13 to TRBJ2-5; D ambiguous. V lost 1 base and J lost 2, with 11 bases in between. Germline CDR1 PRHDT, CDR2 FYEKMQ (reference sequence). The CDR3 extends over 15 amino acids. CDR3 DNA: TGTGCCAGCAGCTTAGTGGGCGGAAAGCAAGAGACCCAGTACTTC. Translation gives CASSLVGGKQETQYF.